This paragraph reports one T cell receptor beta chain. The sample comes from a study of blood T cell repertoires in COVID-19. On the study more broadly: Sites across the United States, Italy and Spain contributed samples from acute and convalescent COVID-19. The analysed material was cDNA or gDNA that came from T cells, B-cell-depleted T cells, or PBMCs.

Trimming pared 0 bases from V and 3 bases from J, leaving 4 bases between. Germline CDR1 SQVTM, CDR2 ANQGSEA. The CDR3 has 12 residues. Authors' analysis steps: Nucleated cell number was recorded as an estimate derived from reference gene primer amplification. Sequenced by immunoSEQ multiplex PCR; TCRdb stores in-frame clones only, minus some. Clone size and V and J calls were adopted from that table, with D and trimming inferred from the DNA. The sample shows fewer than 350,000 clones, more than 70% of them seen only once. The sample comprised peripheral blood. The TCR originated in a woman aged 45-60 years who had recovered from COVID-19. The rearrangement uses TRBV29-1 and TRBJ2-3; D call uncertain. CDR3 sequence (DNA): TGCAGCGTTGAAGACGGTACAGATACGCAGTATTTT. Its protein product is CSVEDGTDTQYF.